The entry below gives a single T cell receptor (beta chain) sequence along with its context. Its antigen is as yet unknown. Germline assignment: CDR1 KGHDR and CDR2 SFDVKD. V was cut by 2 bases and J by 2 bases, with 8 bases left in between. The CDR3 consists of 14 residues. Only in-frame clones appear in the TCRdb table, and some are missing; sequencing was by immunoSEQ multiplex PCR. The sample holds under 300,000 clones, around nine tenths seen once. This sample stems from a study of Ad26.COV2.S vaccination and SARS-CoV-2 variants. Whole-study findings and limits: Vaccinees and placebo recipients showed similar non-spike TCR breadth. Placebo recipients trailed vaccine recipients in spike-specific TCR breadth.

Treatment noted: approximately 18 received Ad26.COV2.S at low or high dose, single or two shots; roughly 5 received placebo; per-sample allocation not given. Specimens were obtained on day 63 following the first vaccine or placebo injection. Immunization relied on an Ad26 vector, which expressed Wuhan-strain SARS-CoV-2 spike. This sequence was found in a person aged 18-60 years who received the Ad26.COV2.S COVID-19 vaccine or a placebo. This specimen consisted of peripheral blood, obtained in a trial of Ad26.COV2.S vaccine versus placebo. The J gene is TRBJ1-2, the V gene TRBV24-1; TRBD1 might be the D (6 bases). Here the CDR3 reads CATSDYRANYGYTF. CDR3 nucleotide sequence: TGTGCCACCAGTGATTACAGGGCAAACTATGGCTACACCTTC.